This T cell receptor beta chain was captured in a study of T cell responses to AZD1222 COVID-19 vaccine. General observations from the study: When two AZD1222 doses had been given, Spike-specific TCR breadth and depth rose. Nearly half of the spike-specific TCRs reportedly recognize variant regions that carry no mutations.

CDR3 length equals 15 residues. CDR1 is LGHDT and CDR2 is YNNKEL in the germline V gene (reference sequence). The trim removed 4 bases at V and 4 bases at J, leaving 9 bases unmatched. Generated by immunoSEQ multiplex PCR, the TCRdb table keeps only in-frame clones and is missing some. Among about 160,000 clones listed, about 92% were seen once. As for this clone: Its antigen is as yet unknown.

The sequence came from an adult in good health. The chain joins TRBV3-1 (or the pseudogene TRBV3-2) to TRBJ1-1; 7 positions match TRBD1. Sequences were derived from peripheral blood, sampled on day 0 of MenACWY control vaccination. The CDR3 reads CASSPHTGESTEAFF. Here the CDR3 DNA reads TGTGCCAGCAGCCCTCATACAGGGGAGAGCACTGAAGCTTTCTTT.